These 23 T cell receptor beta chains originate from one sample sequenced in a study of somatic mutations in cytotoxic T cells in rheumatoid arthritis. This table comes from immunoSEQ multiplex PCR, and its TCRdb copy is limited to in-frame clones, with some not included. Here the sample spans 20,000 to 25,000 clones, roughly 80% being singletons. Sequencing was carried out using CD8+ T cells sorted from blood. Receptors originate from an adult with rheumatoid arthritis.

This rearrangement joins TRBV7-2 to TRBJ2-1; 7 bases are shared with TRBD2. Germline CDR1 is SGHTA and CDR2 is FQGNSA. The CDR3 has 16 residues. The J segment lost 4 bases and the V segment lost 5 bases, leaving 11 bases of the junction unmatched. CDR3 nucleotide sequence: TGTGCCAGCAGCCCCCATATAAGCGGGATTTACAATGAGCAGTTCTTC. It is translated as CASSPHISGIYNEQFF.

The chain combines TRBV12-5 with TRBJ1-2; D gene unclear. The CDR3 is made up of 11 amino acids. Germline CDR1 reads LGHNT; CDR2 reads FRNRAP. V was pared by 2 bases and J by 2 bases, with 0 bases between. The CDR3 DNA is TGTGCTAGTGGTTTGAACTATGGCTACACCTTC. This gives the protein CASGLNYGYTF.

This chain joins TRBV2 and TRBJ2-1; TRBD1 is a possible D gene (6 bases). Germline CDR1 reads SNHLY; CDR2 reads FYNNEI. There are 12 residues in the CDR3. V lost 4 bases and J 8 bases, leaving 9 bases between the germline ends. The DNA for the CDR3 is TGTGCCAGCAGTGCCACAGGGCATGAGCAGTTCTTC. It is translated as CASSATGHEQFF. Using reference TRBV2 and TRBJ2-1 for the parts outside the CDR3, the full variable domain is EPEVTQTPSHQVTQMGQEVILRCVPISNHLYFYWYRQILGQKVEFLVSFYNNEISEKSEIFDDQFSVERPDGSNFTLKIRSTKLEDSAMYFCASSATGHEQFFGPGTRLTVL.

The CDR3 here is CASSQPSGSGYNEQFF. CDR3 DNA sequence: TGCGCCAGCAGCCAACCTAGCGGGAGCGGCTACAATGAGCAGTTCTTC. The J gene is TRBJ2-1, the V gene TRBV4-1, with 10 bases lining up with TRBD2. J was trimmed by 3 bases and V by 2 bases; bases with no gene match: 4. Germline V gene data show CDR1 as MGHRA and CDR2 as YSYEKL. The CDR3 sequence is 16 residues long.

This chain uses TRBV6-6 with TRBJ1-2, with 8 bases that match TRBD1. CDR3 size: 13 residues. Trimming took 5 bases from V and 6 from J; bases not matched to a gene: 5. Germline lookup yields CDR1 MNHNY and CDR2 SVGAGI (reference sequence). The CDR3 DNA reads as TGTGCCAGCAGTCCCGGGACAGGACATGGCTACACCTTC. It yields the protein CASSPGTGHGYTF.

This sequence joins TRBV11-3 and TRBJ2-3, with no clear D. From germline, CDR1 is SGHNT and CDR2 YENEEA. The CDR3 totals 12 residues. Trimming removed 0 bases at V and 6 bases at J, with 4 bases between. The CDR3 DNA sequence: TGTGCCAGCAGCTTAGAAAGCGATACGCAGTATTTT. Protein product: CASSLESDTQYF.

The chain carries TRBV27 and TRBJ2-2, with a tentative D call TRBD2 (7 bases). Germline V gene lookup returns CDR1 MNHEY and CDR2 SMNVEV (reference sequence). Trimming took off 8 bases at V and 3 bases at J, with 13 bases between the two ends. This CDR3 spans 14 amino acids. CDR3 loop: CASWGGSYTGELFF. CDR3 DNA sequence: TGTGCCAGCTGGGGGGGCAGTTACACCGGGGAGCTGTTTTTT.

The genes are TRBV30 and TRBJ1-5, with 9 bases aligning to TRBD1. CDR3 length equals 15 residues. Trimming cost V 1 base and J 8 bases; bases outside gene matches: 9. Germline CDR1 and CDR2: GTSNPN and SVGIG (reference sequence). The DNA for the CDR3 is TGTGCCTGGAGTGGGGAACAGGGGGCAGGAGAGCCCCAGCATTTT. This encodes CAWSGEQGAGEPQHF.

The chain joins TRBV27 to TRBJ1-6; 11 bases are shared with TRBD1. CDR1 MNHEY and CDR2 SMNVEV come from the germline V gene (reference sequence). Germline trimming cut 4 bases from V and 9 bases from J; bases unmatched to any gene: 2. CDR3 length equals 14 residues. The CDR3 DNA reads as TGTGCCAGCAGTTGGGGGACAGGGGGTTCACCCCTCCACTTT. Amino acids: CASSWGTGGSPLHF.

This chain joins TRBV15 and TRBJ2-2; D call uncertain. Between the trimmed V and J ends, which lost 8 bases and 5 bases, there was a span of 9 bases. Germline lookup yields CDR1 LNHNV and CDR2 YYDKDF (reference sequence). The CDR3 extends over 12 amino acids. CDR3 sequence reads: CATPTRTGELFF. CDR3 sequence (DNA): TGTGCCACCCCTACCCGGACCGGGGAGCTGTTTTTT.

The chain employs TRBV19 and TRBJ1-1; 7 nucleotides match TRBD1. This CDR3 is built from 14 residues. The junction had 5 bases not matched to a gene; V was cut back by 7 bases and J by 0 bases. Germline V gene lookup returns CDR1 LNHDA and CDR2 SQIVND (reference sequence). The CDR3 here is CASTPGQMNTEAFF. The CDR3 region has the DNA TGTGCCAGTACCCCGGGACAGATGAACACTGAAGCTTTCTTT.

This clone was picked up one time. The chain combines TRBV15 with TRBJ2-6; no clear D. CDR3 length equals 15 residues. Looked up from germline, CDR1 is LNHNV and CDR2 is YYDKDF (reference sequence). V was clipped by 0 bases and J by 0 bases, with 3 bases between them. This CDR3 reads CATSREDSGANVLTF. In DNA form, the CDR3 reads TGTGCCACCAGCAGAGAGGACTCTGGGGCCAACGTCCTGACTTTC.

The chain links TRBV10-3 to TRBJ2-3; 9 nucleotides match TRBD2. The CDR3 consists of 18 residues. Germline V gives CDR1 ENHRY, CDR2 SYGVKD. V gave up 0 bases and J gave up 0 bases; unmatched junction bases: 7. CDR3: CAISESLAGLASTDTQYF. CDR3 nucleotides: TGTGCCATCAGTGAGTCGCTAGCGGGACTAGCTAGCACAGATACGCAGTATTTT.

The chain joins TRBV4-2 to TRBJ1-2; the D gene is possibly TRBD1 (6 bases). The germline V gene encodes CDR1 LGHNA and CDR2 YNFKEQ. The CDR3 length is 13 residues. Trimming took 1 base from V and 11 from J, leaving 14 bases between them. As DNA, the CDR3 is TGTGCCAGCAGCCAAGGCGGGGGCGCGAGTTACACCTTC. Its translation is CASSQGGGASYTF.

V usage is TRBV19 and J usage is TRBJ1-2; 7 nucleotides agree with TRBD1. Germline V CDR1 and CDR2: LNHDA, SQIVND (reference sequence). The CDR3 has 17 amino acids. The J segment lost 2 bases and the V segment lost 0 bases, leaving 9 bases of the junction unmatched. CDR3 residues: CASSIDVRRGKNYGYTF. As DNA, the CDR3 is TGTGCCAGTAGTATAGATGTCCGCAGGGGGAAGAACTATGGCTACACCTTC.

As DNA, the CDR3 is TGTGCCAGCAGTTTAGGTAGGACGGGTGAGCAGTACTTC. It yields the protein CASSLGRTGEQYF. The rearrangement links TRBV27 to TRBJ2-7, with no clear D. Trimming took 2 bases from V and 7 from J, leaving 12 bases between them. The CDR3 has 13 residues. Germline CDR1 MNHEY, CDR2 SMNVEV (reference sequence).

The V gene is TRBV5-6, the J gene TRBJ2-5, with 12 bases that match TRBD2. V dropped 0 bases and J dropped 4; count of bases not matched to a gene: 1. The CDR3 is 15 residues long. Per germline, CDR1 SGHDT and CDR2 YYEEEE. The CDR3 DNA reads TGTGCCAGCAGCTTGGGGGGACTAGCGGGAGAGACCCAGTACTTC. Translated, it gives CASSLGGLAGETQYF.

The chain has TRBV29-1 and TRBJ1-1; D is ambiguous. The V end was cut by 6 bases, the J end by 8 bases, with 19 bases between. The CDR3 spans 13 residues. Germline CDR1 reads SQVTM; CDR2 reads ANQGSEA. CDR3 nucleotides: TGCAGCGTAGAGTGCCCCCAACGACGAGAAGCTTTCTTT. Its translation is CSVECPQRREAFF.

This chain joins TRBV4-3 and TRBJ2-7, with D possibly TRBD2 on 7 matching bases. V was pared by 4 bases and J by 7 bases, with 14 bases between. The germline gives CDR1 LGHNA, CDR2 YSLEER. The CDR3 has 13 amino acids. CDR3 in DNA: TGCGCCAGCAGCCGAGGGGGGGAACTTGAGCAGTACTTC. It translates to CASSRGGELEQYF.

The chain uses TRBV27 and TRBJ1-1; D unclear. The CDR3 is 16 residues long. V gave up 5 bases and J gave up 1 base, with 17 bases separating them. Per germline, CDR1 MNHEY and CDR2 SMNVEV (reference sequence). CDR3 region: CASSPTWLEANTEAFF. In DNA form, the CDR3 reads TGTGCCAGCAGTCCCACCTGGTTGGAAGCGAACACTGAAGCTTTCTTT.

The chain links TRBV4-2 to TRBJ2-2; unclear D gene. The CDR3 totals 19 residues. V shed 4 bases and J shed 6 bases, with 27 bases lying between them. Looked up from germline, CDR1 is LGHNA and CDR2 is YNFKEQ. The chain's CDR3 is CASSLNPSHWTGSPGELFF. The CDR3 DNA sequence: TGTGCCAGCAGCCTGAACCCGTCTCACTGGACGGGTAGTCCCGGGGAGCTGTTTTTT.

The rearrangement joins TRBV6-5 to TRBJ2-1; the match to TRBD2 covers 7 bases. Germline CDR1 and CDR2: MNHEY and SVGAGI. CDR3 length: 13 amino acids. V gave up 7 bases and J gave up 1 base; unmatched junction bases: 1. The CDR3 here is CASTSGSYNEQFF. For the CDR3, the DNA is TGTGCCAGCACTAGCGGTTCCTACAATGAGCAGTTCTTC.

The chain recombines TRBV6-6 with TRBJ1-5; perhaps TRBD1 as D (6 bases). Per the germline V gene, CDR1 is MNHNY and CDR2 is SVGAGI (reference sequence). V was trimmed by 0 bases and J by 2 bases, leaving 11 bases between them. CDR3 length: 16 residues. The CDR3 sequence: CASSYSAGEGNQPQHF. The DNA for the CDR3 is TGTGCCAGCAGTTACTCGGCAGGGGAAGGCAATCAGCCCCAGCATTTT.